This paragraph covers one TCR beta chain sequence. This clonotype was observed many times. The antigen it recognizes is unknown. Per-base quality was not reported, and no clone a single base away is much larger than it. Total RNA was extracted from unfractionated whole blood that had been collected in Tempus Blood RNA tubes. About 5 healthy volunteers served as TCR sequencing controls and were bled at day 0, 2 weeks and 6 weeks. This specimen belongs to a study of human T cells and chemical hapten exposure (dated by TCRdb to the early 2020s). Regarding the study in general: The libraries were sequenced as a pool, and the TCR yield per sample differed mostly because of small variations in library volumes within the pool. The study tracked peripheral blood TCR repertoire changes in vivo during primary and secondary sensitization to the hapten diphenylcyclopropenone (DPC) in alopecia patients.

During library preparation, unique molecular identifiers were attached to individual cDNA molecules so that TCRs could be counted in a quantitative, reproducible way. Each blood RNA sample was used to sequence both TCR alpha and TCR beta chains. The authors processed their data as follows. A median of about 87,000 TCRs per sample was observed, with a range of about 23,224 to 750,000. V, J and CDR3 annotation of the TCR reads was performed with the Decombinator software suite. For the PS versus PT1 abundance plots, all samples were subsampled to the same number of TCRs (28,000). TCRs were defined as expanded if absent before sensitization and observed at least eight times at the 2-week time point. Clones were called with MiXCR by TCRdb after fastp trimmed the public reads at Q25, and only in-frame beta chains were retained. Each CDR3 protein gets just one entry, which takes the most common genes and DNA from the rows behind it. The V and J calls reflect TCRdb's pipeline rather than the authors' work. The sample table holds about 120,000 distinct CDR3 sequences, of which around 9% were seen once. Around 1.5% of the sample is in the top ten clones.

Trimming takes 8 bases from V and 3 bases from J, and the germline ends sit 10 bases apart. The germline V gene provides CDR1 MGHDK and CDR2 SYGVNS. The CDR3 has 12 amino acids, counting the end cysteine and phenylalanine. Only CDR3 DNA is held: 36 bases, read in frame from base 1. What the work shows at the level of the full study, not this receptor alone: Repeated subsampling changed both the strength of the expansion versus patch-test correlation and the threshold at which that correlation became significant. No change with DPC sensitization was found in the number of TCRs above 1 in 1000 frequency, and no evidence of global repertoire structure alterations was found.

The receptor was derived from a human donor in good health. Some clones in this sample may be carry-over from other donors' samples. Donor details come from another sample of the same person, matched by shared clones. The sequencing input was whole blood. Rearrangement joined TRBV25-1 to TRBJ1-1, with the D gene not clear enough to name. The CDR3 is CASVIGDTEAFF. The DNA sequence is as follows: TGTGCCAGCGTCATTGGGGACACTGAAGCTTTCTTT. With the rest looked up from the reference TRBV25-1 and TRBJ1-1 genes rather than sequenced, the full variable domain is EADIYQTPRYLVIGTGKKITLECSQTMGHDKMYWYQQDPGMELHLIHYSYGVNSTEKGDLSSESTVSRIRTEHFPLTLESARPSHTSQYLCASVIGDTEAFFGQGTRLTVV.